Sequencing of this T cell receptor (beta chain) was carried out in a study of T cells after yellow fever vaccination. 5'RACE template switching added a universal primer site and UMIs to TCR cDNA. In TCRdb, the 5' RACE reads were re-called with MiXCR into one record per CDR3 protein. Of 450,000 to 550,000 distinct CDR3 sequences listed, roughly a fifth are singletons. Study-level points and caveats: Clonotypes shared by both compartments, CD4 and CD8, made up a small share. The secondary response peaked faster, at day 5 versus 15, but was weaker.

This clonotype was counted a few times. Its cognate antigen is unknown. This TCR came from a man aged 30 to 45 who received the YFV17D yellow fever vaccine. The sample was PBMCs, taken 15 days after the yellow fever booster vaccination.

The CDR3 spells CASSLGTGTVSYEQYF. DNA of the CDR3: TGTGCCAGCAGTTTGGGTACCGGGACAGTCTCCTACGAGCAGTACTTC. The J gene is TRBJ2-7, the V gene TRBV12-3 or TRBV12-4; 7 positions agree with TRBD1. The CDR3 runs to 16 residues. V was clipped by 3 bases and J by 0 bases; unmatched bases: 8.